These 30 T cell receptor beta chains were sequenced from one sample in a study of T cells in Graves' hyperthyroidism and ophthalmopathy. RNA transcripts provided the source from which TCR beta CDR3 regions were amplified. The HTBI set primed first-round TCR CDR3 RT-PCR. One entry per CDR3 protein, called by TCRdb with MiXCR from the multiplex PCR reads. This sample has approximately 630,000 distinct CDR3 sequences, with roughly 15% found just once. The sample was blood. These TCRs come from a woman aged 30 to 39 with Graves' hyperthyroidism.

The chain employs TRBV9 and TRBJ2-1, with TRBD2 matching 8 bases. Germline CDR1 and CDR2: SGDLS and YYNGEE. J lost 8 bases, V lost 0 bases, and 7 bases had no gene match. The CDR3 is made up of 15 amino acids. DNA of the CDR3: TGTGCCAGCAGCGTAGCACCCAGCGGGAGCGATGAGCAGTTCTTC. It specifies CASSVAPSGSDEQFF.

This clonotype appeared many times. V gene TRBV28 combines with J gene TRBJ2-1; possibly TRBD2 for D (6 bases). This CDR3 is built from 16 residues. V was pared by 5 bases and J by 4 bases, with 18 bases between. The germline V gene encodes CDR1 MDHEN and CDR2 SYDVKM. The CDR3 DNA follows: TGTGCCAGCAGTCCGGCCCATAGCGGAGGGTACAATGAGCAGTTCTTC. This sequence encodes CASSPAHSGGYNEQFF.

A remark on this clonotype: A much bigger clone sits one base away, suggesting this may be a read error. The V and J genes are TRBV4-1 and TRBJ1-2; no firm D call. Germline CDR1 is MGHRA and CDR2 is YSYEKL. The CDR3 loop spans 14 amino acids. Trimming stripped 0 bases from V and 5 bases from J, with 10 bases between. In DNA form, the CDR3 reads TGCGCCAGCAGCCAAGAGAAGTCGCTTTATGGCTACACCTTC. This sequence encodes CASSQEKSLYGYTF.

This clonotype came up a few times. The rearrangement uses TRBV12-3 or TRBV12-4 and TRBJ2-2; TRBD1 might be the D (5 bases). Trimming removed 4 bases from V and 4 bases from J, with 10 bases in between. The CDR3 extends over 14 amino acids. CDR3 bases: TGTGCCAGCAGTTGGCAGGGTCTCACCGGGGAGCTGTTTTTT. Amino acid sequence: CASSWQGLTGELFF.

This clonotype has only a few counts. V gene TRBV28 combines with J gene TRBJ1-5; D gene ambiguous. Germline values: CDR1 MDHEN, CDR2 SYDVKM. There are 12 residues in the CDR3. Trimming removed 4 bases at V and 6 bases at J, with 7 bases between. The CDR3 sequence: CASSSIIQPQHF. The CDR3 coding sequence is TGTGCCAGCAGTTCCATAATTCAGCCCCAGCATTTT.

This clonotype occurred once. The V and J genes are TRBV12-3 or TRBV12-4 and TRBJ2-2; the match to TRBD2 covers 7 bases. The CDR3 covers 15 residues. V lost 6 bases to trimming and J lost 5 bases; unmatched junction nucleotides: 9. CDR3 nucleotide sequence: TGTGCCAGCAGGAGACGGCTAGCGGAGACCGGGGAGCTGTTTTTT. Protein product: CASRRRLAETGELFF.

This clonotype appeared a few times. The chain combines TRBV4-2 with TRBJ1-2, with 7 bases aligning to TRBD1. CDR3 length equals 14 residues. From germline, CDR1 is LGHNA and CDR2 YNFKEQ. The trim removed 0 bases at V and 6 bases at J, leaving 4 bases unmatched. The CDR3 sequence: CASSQDNRGHGYTF. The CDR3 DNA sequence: TGTGCCAGCAGCCAAGATAACAGGGGCCATGGCTACACCTTC.

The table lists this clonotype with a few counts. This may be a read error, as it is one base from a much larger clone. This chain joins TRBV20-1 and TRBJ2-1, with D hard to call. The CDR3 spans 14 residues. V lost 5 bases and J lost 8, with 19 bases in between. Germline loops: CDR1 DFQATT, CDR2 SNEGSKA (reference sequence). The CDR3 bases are TGCAGTGCTCTCAGCATGGAGATTAGGCATGAGCAGTTCTTC. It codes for CSALSMEIRHEQFF.

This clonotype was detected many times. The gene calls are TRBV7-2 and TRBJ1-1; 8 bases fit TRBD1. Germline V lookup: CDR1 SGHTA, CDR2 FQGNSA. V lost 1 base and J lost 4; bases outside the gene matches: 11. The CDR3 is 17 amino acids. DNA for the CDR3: TGTGCCAGCAGCTTAGTTGGGCAGGGGGCGCGAGGCACTGAAGCTTTCTTT. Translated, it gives CASSLVGQGARGTEAFF.

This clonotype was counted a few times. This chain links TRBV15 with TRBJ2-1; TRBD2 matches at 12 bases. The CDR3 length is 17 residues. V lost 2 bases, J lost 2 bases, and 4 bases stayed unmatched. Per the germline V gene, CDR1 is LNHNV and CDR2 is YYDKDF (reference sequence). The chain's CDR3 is CATSRIRLAGAYNEQFF. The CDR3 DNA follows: TGTGCCACCAGCAGAATCAGACTAGCGGGAGCCTACAATGAGCAGTTCTTC.

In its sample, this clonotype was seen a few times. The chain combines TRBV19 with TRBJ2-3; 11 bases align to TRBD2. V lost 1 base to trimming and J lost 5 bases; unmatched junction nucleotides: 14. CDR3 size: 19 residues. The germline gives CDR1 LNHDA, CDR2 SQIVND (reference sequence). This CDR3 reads CASSIVGLTSGNPVDTQYF. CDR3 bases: TGTGCCAGTAGTATAGTAGGTTTGACTAGCGGGAATCCAGTAGATACGCAGTATTTT. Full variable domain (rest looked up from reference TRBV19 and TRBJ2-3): DGGITQSPKYLFRKEGQNVTLSCEQNLNHDAMYWYRQDPGQGLRLIYYSQIVNDFQKGDIAEGYSVSREKKESFPLTVTSAQKNPTAFYLCASSIVGLTSGNPVDTQYFGPGTRLTVL.

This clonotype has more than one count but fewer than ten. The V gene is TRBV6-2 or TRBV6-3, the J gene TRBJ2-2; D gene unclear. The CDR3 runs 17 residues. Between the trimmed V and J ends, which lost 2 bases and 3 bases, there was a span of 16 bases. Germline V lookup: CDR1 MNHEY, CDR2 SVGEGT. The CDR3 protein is CASSYVLRELYTGELFF. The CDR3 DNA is TGTGCCAGCAGTTACGTCCTTCGAGAGCTTTACACCGGGGAGCTGTTTTTT.

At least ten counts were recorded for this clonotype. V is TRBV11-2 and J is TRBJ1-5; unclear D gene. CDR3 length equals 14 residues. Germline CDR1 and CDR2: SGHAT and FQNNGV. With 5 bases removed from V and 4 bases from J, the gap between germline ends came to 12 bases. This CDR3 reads CASSPRSGNQPQHF. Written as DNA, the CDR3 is TGTGCCAGCAGCCCCCGGAGCGGGAATCAGCCCCAGCATTTT.

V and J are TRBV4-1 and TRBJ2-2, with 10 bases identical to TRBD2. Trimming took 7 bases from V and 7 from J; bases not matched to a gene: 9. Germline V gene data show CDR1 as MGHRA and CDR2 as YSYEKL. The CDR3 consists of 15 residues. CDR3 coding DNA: TGCGCCAGCACCACAGCGGGAGGGCCGGTCGGGGAGCTGTTTTTT. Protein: CASTTAGGPVGELFF.

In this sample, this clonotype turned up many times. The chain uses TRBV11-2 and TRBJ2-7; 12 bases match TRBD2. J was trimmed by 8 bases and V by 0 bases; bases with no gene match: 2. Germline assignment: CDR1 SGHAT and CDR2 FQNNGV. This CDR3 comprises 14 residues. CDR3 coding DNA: TGTGCCAGCAGCTTAGAACTAGCGGGAGGAAAGCAGTACTTC. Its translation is CASSLELAGGKQYF.

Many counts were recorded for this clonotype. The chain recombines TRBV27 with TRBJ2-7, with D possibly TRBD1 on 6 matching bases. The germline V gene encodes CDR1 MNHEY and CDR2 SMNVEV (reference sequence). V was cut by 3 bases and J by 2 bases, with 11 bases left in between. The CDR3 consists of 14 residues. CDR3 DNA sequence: TGTGCCAGCAGTTTGTCAGGGGATCCCTACGAGCAGTACTTC. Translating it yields CASSLSGDPYEQYF.

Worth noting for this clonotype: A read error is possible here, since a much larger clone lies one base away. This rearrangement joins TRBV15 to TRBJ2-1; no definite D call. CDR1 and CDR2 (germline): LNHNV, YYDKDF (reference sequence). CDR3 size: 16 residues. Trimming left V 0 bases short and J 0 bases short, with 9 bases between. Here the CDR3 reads CATSREIESSYNEQFF. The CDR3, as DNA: TGTGCCACCAGCAGAGAGATCGAGAGCTCCTACAATGAGCAGTTCTTC. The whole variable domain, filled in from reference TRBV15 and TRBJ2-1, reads DAMVIQNPRYQVTQFGKPVTLSCSQTLNHNVMYWYQQKSSQAPKLLFHYYDKDFNNEADTPDNFQSRRPNTSFCFLDIRSPGLGDTAMYLCATSREIESSYNEQFFGPGTRLTVL.

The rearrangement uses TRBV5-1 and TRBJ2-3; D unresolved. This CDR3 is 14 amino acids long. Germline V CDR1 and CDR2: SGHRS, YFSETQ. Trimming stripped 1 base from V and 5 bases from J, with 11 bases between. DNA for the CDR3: TGCGCCAGCAGCTTGTCTGGCACTCAAGATACGCAGTATTTT. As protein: CASSLSGTQDTQYF.

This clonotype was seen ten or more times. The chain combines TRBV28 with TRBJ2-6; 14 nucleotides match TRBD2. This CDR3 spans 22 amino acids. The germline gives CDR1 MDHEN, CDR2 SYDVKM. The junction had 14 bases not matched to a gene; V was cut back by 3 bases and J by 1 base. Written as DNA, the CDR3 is TGTGCCAGCAGTTTTTATCCGGGACTAGCGGGAGCTCGGAGATCTGGGGCCAACGTCCTGACTTTC. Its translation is CASSFYPGLAGARRSGANVLTF.

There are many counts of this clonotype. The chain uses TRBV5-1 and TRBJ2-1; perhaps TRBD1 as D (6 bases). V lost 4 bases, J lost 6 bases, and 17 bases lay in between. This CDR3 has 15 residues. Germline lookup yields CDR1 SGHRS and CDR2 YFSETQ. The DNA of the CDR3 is TGCGCCAGCAGCGATCAGGGGATTGGAGGCAATGAGCAGTTCTTC. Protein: CASSDQGIGGNEQFF.

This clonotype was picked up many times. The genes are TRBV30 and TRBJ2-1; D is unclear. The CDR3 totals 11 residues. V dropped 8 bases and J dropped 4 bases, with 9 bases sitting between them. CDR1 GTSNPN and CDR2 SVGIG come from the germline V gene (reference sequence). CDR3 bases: TGTGCCCGCCGCAGTTACAATGAGCAGTTCTTC. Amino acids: CARRSYNEQFF.

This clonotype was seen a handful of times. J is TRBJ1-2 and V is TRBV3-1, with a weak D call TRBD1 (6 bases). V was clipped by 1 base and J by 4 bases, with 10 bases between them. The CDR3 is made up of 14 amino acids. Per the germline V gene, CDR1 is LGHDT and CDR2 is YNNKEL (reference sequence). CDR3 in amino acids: CASSQAGQTYGYTF. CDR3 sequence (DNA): TGTGCCAGCAGCCAAGCCGGACAGACCTATGGCTACACCTTC. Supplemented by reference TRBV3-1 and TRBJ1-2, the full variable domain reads DTAVSQTPKYLVTQMGNDKSIKCEQNLGHDTMYWYKQDSKKFLKIMFSYNNKELIINETVPNRFSPKSPDKAHLNLHINSLELGDSAVYFCASSQAGQTYGYTFGSGTRLTVV.

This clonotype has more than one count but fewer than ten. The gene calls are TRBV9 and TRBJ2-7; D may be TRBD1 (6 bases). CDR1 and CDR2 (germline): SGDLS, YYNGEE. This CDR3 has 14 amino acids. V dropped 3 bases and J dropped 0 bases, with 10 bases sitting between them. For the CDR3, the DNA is TGTGCCAGCAGCGCGGTAGGGGGCTCCTACGAGCAGTACTTC. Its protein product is CASSAVGGSYEQYF.

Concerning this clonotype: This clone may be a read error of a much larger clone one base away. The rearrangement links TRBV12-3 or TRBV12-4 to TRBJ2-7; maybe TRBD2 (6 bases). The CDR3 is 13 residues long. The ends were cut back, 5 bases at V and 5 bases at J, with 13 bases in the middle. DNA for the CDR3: TGTGCCAGCAGTCCTTCGTGGGGGGACGAGCAGTACTTC. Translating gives CASSPSWGDEQYF.

The DNA for the CDR3 is TGTGCCAGTATGGGACTAGCGGGAGAAGATGGAAATGAGCAGTTCTTC. Translating gives CASMGLAGEDGNEQFF. This rearrangement joins TRBV19 to TRBJ2-1; 14 bases map to TRBD2. Losses at the gene ends were 7 bases for V and 7 bases for J; bases not matched to a gene: 9. CDR3 length: 16 amino acids. Looked up from germline, CDR1 is LNHDA and CDR2 is SQIVND (reference sequence). Using reference TRBV19 and TRBJ2-1 for the parts outside the CDR3, the full variable domain is DGGITQSPKYLFRKEGQNVTLSCEQNLNHDAMYWYRQDPGQGLRLIYYSQIVNDFQKGDIAEGYSVSREKKESFPLTVTSAQKNPTAFYLCASMGLAGEDGNEQFFGPGTRLTVL.

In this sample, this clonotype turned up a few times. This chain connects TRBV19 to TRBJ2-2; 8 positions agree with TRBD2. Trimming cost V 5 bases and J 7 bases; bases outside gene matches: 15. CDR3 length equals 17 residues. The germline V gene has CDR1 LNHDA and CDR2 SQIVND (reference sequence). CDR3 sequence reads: CASSPLGLAGVGGELFF. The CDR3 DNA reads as TGTGCCAGTAGTCCCCTTGGACTAGCCGGCGTGGGCGGGGAGCTGTTTTTT.

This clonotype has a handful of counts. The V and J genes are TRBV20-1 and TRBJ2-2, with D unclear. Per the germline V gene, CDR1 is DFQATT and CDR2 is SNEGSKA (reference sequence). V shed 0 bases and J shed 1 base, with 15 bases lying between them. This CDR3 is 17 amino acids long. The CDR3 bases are TGCAGTGCTAGAGATGCAGGTACCTGGAGGAACACCGGGGAGCTGTTTTTT. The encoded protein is CSARDAGTWRNTGELFF.

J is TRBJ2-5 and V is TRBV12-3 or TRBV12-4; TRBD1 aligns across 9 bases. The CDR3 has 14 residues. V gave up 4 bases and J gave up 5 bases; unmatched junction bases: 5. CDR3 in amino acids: CASSSGTGLETQYF. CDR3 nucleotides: TGTGCCAGCAGTTCTGGGACAGGGCTGGAGACCCAGTACTTC.

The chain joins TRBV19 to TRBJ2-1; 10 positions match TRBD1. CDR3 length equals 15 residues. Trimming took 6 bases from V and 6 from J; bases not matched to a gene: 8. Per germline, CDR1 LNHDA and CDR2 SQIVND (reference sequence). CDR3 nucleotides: TGTGCCAGTAGCAGACGCCGGACAGGGGGCAATGAGCAGTTCTTC. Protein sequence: CASSRRRTGGNEQFF. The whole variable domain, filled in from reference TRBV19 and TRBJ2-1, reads DGGITQSPKYLFRKEGQNVTLSCEQNLNHDAMYWYRQDPGQGLRLIYYSQIVNDFQKGDIAEGYSVSREKKESFPLTVTSAQKNPTAFYLCASSRRRTGGNEQFFGPGTRLTVL.

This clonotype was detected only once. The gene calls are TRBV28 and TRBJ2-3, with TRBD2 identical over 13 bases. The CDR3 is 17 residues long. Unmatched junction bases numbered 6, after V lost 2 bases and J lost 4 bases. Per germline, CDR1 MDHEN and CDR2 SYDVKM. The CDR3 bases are TGTGCCAGCAGTTTAGGTACTAGCGGGAGGGCTGCAGATACGCAGTATTTT. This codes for CASSLGTSGRAADTQYF.